These T cell receptor beta chains were read from a single sample in a study of blood T cells in healthy people across ages. MiXCR was run by TCRdb on the 5' RACE reads, yielding one entry per CDR3 protein. Here the sample spans around 1,700,000 distinct CDR3 sequences, 28% being singletons. Material: blood. These receptors came from a woman in her twenties or thirties in good health. Each CDR3 is given with its conserved first and last residue. The order of the fields is clone size, V gene, J gene, D gene, CDR3 DNA, CDR3 protein. The D gene is left open where the match is weak. Not every row has a clone size; where given, it reads once, few, many or a size class.

few	TRBV6-6	TRBJ2-2	TRBD2	TGTGCCAGCAGTTTCCCGCCGGGGGGGGACACCGGGGAGCTGTTTTTT	CASSFPPGGDTGELFF
many	TRBV7-2	TRBJ2-1	TRBD2	TGTGCCAGCAGCTGGACCCTAGCGGGGTTATACAATGAGCAGTTCTTC	CASSWTLAGLYNEQFF
few	TRBV18	TRBJ2-1	TRBD2	TGTGCCAGCTCACCGGGGACTATCCATAAGGGTGAGCAGTTCTTC	CASSPGTIHKGEQFF
few	TRBV5-6	TRBJ1-1	TRBD1	TGTGCCAGCAGCCATCCGGACAGGGGCGACACTGAAGCTTTCTTT	CASSHPDRGDTEAFF
few	TRBV6-4	TRBJ2-1	TRBD2	TGTGCCAGCAGTGCGGTCGGGGGGGTGAGCAACAATGAGCAGTTCTTC	CASSAVGGVSNNEQFF
many	TRBV7-2	TRBJ2-3	TRBD1	TGTGCCAGCAGCTTGGACAGGGTTGATACGCAGTATTTT	CASSLDRVDTQYF
many	TRBV20-1	TRBJ2-1	TRBD2	TGCAGTGCTGGAGATATTCTAGCGGGTTCCAATGAGCAGTTCTTC	CSAGDILAGSNEQFF
-	TRBV4-3	TRBJ2-7	TRBD1	TGCGCCAGCAGCCCGTCGGCGACAGGGTTGGGCCCCTACGAGCAGTACTTC	CASSPSATGLGPYEQYF
-	TRBV25-1	TRBJ1-1	TRBD1	TGTGCCAGCAGTGACGTTACAGGGGGCACTGAAGCTTTCTTT	CASSDVTGGTEAFF
once	TRBV30	TRBJ2-2	-	TGTGCCTGGAACCCGACATCCGTGAACACCGGGGAGCTGTTTTTT	CAWNPTSVNTGELFF